The 14 T cell receptor beta chains reported below all come from one sample, sequenced in a study of cytomegalovirus exposure and HLA in healthy donors. Researchers ran the PCR with 60 Vbeta and 13 Jbeta primers. Clones were read by immunoSEQ multiplex PCR, and TCRdb kept only the in-frame ones, dropping some. The data hold 110,000 to 150,000 clones, with approximately 84% observed a single time. The sequenced sample was PBMCs. The receptors were gathered from a woman aged 55 to 70 in good health and CMV-seropositive.

This clone has a handful of counts. The chain links TRBV10-3 to TRBJ2-5; 10 nucleotides align to TRBD2. CDR1 is ENHRY and CDR2 is SYGVKD in the germline V gene. Unmatched junction bases numbered 14, after V lost 10 bases and J lost 3 bases. The CDR3 consists of 16 residues. The CDR3 spells CATITSGKIPKETQYF. DNA for the CDR3: TGTGCCACGATCACTAGCGGGAAAATCCCTAAAGAGACCCAGTACTTC.

Written as DNA, the CDR3 is TGTGCCAGCAGTCAGGGGGGCTCCTACGAGCAGTACTTC. Amino acid sequence: CASSQGGSYEQYF. The chain couples TRBV25-1 to TRBJ2-7; TRBD1 is a possible D gene (7 bases). Per germline, CDR1 MGHDK and CDR2 SYGVNS. The CDR3 has 13 residues. Trimming cost V 5 bases and J 0 bases, with 8 bases left between them.

The chain links TRBV5-1 to TRBJ2-7, with D tentatively TRBD2 (6 bases). The CDR3 runs 15 residues. The germline V gene has CDR1 SGHRS and CDR2 YFSETQ. The V end lost 4 bases, the J end lost 5 bases, and 19 bases lay between the germline ends. CDR3 bases: TGCGCCAGCAGCCCGGCTGGGGGGAGCCTCCACGAGCAGTACTTC. Translating it yields CASSPAGGSLHEQYF.

Here the CDR3 DNA reads TGTGCCAGTAGTGACGCAGGGATCTACGAGCAGTACTTC. Residues: CASSDAGIYEQYF. V gene TRBV19 combines with J gene TRBJ2-7; tentatively, D is TRBD1 (5 bases). Germline-derived CDR1 and CDR2 are LNHDA and SQIVND (reference sequence). The CDR3 spans 13 residues. The germline V and J ends were trimmed by 5 bases and 3 bases, with 11 bases remaining between them.

This rearrangement joins TRBV2 to TRBJ1-5; TRBD1 agrees at 8 bases. Germline values: CDR1 SNHLY, CDR2 FYNNEI. With V trimmed by 4 bases and J by 4 bases, 12 bases remained unmatched. The CDR3 contains 17 residues. The CDR3 nucleotides read TGTGCCAGCAGTGGGGACAGGACCGCGGGGTTAAATCAGCCCCAGCATTTT. This sequence encodes CASSGDRTAGLNQPQHF.

V and J are TRBV2 and TRBJ2-3; no clear D gene. With 8 bases removed from V and 0 bases from J, the gap between germline ends came to 9 bases. There are 13 residues in the CDR3. Germline CDR1 is SNHLY and CDR2 is FYNNEI. The CDR3 DNA reads TGTGCCAGCGCAGGCCTTAGCACAGATACGCAGTATTTT. Amino acid sequence: CASAGLSTDTQYF.

The chain carries TRBV27 and TRBJ2-7; TRBD1 matches at 9 bases. Germline-derived CDR1 and CDR2 are MNHEY and SMNVEV (reference sequence). V shed 8 bases and J 5 bases; nucleotides not matched to a gene: 4. The CDR3 covers 12 residues. CDR3 nucleotides: TGTGCCAGCGGGGACAGGGTGGACGAGCAGTACTTC. This sequence encodes CASGDRVDEQYF.

J is TRBJ2-3 and V is TRBV7-9; 10 bases map to TRBD2. The germline V gene encodes CDR1 SEHNR and CDR2 FQNEAQ (reference sequence). Germline trimming cut 7 bases from V and 11 bases from J; bases unmatched to any gene: 18. The CDR3 has 16 residues. The CDR3 bases are TGTGCCAGCACCGAGGGAACTAGCGGGATCGGTTCGGGGCAGTATTTT. This sequence encodes CASTEGTSGIGSGQYF.

This clone showed up just once. The chain uses TRBV5-1 and TRBJ2-1; a possible D gene is TRBD2 (5 bases). The CDR3 totals 15 residues. Germline V gene data show CDR1 as SGHRS and CDR2 as YFSETQ. Trimming removed 3 bases from V and 6 bases from J, with 16 bases in between. CDR3 DNA: TGCGCCAGCAGCTCGACGGTCGGGGATACCAATGAGCAGTTCTTC. As protein: CASSSTVGDTNEQFF.

This clone was observed once. Compared with germline, one end of the junction differs, possibly owing to a read error. The chain couples TRBV25-1 to TRBJ2-5, with a tentative D call TRBD2 (6 bases). This CDR3 has 13 amino acids. In germline, CDR1 is MGHDK, CDR2 SYGVNS. The CDR3 protein is CATTPAGGTAHDF. CDR3 DNA sequence: TGTGCCACCACACCGGCGGGCGGGACCGCACACGACTTC.

This clone appeared once. V gene TRBV30 combines with J gene TRBJ2-5; 9 bases match TRBD1. Germline V gives CDR1 GTSNPN, CDR2 SVGIG (reference sequence). CDR3 length: 13 amino acids. V gave up 2 bases and J gave up 5 bases; unmatched junction bases: 3. Written as DNA, the CDR3 is TGTGCCTGGAGTAACAGGGGGCCTGAGACCCAGTACTTC. Protein product: CAWSNRGPETQYF.

This chain connects TRBV7-9 to TRBJ2-1, with 11 bases identical to TRBD2. Unmatched junction bases numbered 4, after V lost 3 bases and J lost 9 bases. CDR1 is SEHNR and CDR2 is FQNEAQ in the germline V gene (reference sequence). This CDR3 has 14 amino acids. The CDR3 DNA reads TGTGCCAGCAGCTTTAGCGGGAGGGCCTCTGAGCAGTTCTTC. Its translation: CASSFSGRASEQFF.

This rearrangement joins TRBV6-5 to TRBJ2-5; 8 bases agree with TRBD2. The trim removed 6 bases at V and 7 bases at J, leaving 10 bases unmatched. The CDR3 length is 14 residues. Germline CDR1 is MNHEY and CDR2 is SVGAGI. CDR3 in amino acids: CASSRPGGAVTQYF. In nucleotides, the CDR3 is TGTGCCAGCAGCCGACCCGGGGGGGCGGTGACCCAGTACTTC.

The gene calls are TRBV4-3 and TRBJ2-1; TRBD2 matches at 8 bases. The ends lost 0 bases at V and 9 bases at J; junction bases unmatched: 13. The germline gives CDR1 LGHNA, CDR2 YSLEER. This CDR3 has 17 residues. CDR3 sequence: CASSQDDPAGDLGEQFF. The CDR3 coding sequence is TGCGCCAGCAGCCAAGATGACCCAGCGGGAGATTTGGGTGAGCAGTTCTTC.